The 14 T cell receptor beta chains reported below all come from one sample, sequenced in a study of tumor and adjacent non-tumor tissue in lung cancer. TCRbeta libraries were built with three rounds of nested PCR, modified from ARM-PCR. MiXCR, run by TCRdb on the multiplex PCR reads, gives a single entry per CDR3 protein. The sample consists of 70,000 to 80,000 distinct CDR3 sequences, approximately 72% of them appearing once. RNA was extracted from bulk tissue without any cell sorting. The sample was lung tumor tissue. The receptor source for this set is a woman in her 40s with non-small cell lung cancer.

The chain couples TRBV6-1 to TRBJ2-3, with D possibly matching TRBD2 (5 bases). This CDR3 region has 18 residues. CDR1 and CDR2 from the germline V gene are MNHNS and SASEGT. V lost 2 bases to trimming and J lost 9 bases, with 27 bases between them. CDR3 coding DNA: TGTGCCAGCAGTGAACGGGTGAGGGCAACCCTCGGCATAGACACGCAGTATTTT. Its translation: CASSERVRATLGIDTQYF.

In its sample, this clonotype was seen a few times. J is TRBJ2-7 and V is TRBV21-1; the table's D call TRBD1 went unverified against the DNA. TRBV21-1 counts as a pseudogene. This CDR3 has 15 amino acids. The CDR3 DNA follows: TGTGCCAGCAGCGCCCGACAGGGGAACCACTCCGAGCAGTACTTC. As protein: CASSARQGNHSEQYF.

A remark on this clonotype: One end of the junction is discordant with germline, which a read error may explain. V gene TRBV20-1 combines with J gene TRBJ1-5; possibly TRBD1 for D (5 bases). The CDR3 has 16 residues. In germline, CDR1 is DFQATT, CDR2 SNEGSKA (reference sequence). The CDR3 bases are TGCAGTCCTTCTTACCGGGACCGTGGCCACGATCAGCCCCACCATTTT. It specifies CSPSYRDRGHDQPHHF.

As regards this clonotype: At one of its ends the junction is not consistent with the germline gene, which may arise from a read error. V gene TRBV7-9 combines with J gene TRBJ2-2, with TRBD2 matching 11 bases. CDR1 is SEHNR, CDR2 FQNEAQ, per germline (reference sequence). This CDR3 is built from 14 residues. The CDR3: CTSLAGGRTGELFF. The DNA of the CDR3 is TGTACCAGTCTAGCGGGAGGTCGGACCGGGGAGCTGTTCTTT.

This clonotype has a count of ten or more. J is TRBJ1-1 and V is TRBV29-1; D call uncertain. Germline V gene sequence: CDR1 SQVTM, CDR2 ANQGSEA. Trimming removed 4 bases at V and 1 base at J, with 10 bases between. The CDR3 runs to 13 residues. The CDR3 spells CSVGYRKNTEAFF. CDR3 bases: TGCAGCGTTGGGTACAGAAAGAACACTGAAGCTTTCTTT. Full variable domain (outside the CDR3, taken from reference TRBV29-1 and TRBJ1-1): SAVISQKPSRDICQRGTSLTIQCQVDSQVTMMFWYRQQPGQSLTLIATANQGSEATYESGFVIDKFPISRPNLTFSTLTVSNMSPEDSSIYLCSVGYRKNTEAFFGQGTRLTVV.

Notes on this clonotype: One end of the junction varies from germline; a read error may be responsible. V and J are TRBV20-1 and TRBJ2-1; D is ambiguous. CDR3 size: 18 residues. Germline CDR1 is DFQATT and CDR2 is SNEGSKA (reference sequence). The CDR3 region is CSARDFAIGQSSYNEHFF. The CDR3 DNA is TGCAGTGCTAGAGATTTTGCTATCGGGCAAAGCTCCTACAATGAGCACTTCTTC.

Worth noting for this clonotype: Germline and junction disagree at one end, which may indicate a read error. The CDR3 here is CVSSGIGITSHEQFF. DNA of the CDR3: TGTGTCAGCAGCGGTATCGGGATAACTTCCCATGAGCAGTTCTTC. The rearrangement uses TRBV7-9 and TRBJ2-1; D might be TRBD2 (5 bases). Germline loops: CDR1 SEHNR, CDR2 FQNEAQ (reference sequence). The CDR3 consists of 15 residues.

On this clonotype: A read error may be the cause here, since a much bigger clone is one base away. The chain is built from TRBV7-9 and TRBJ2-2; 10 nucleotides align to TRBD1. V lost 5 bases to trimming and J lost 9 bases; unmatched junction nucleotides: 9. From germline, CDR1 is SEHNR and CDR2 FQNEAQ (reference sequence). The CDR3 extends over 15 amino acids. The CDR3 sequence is CASSEGQGVAWELFF. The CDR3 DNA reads TGTGCCAGCAGCGAAGGACAGGGGGTGGCCTGGGAGCTGTTTTTT. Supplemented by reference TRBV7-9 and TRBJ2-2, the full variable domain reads DTGVSQNPRHKITKRGQNVTFRCDPISEHNRLYWYRQTLGQGPEFLTYFQNEAQLEKSRLLSDRFSAERPKGSFSTLEIQRTEQGDSAMYLCASSEGQGVAWELFFGEGSRLTVL.

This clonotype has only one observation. The CDR3 nucleotides read TGCAGCCTATGGAGAGGGTCGGGCTACACCTTC. This sequence encodes CSLWRGSGYTF. The rearrangement uses TRBV29-1 and TRBJ1-2; no firm D call. V gave up 8 bases and J gave up 8 bases, with 15 bases separating them. CDR1 SQVTM and CDR2 ANQGSEA come from the germline V gene. CDR3 length: 11 amino acids.

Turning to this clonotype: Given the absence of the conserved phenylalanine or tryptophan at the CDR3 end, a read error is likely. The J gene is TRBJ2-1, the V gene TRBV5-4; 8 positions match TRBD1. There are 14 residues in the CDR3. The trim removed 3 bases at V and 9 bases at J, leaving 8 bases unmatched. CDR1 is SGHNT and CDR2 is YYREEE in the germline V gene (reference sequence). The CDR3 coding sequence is TGTGCCAGCAGCTCCAGGACAGGGATTGGTGAGCAGTTCTTA. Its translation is CASSSRTGIGEQFL.

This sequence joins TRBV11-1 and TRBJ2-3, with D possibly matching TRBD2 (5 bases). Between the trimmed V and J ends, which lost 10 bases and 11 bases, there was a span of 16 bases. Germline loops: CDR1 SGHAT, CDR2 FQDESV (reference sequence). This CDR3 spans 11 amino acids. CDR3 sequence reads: CAISYLSGQYF. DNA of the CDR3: TGTGCCATTAGCTATCTGAGCGGGCAGTATTTT.

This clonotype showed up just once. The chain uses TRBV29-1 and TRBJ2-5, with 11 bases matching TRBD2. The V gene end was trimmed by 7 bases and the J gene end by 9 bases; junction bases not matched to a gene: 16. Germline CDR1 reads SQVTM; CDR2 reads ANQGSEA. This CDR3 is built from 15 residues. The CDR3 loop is CSASTSGEFHEAQYF. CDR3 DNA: TGCAGCGCATCGACTAGCGGGGAATTCCATGAGGCCCAGTACTTC.

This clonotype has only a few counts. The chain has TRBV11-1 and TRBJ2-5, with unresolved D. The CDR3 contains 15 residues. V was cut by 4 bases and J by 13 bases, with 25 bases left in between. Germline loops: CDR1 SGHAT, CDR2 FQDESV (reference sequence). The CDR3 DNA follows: TGTGCCAGCAGCTCGAGCTTGGAGACTCAAGAGACCATGTACTTC. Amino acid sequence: CASSSSLETQETMYF. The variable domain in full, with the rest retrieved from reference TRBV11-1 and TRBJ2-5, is EAEVAQSPRYKITEKSQAVAFWCDPISGHATLYWYRQILGQGPELLVQFQDESVVDDSQLPKDRFSAERLKGVDSTLKIQPAELGDSAMYLCASSSSLETQETMYFGPGTRLLVL.

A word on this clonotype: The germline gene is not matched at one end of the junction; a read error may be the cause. This CDR3 reads CASRDGGDLSPPHF. The DNA of the CDR3 is TGTGCCAGCAGAGATGGGGGGGATCTGTCACCCCCCCACTTT. The chain uses TRBV6-5 and TRBJ1-6; D is perhaps TRBD1 (5 bases). The germline V gene encodes CDR1 MNHEY and CDR2 SVGAGI. This CDR3 comprises 14 residues.